This T cell receptor (beta chain) was profiled in a study of shared clonotypes between healthy human individuals. This CDR3 region has 17 residues. CDR1 MDHEN and CDR2 SYDVKM come from the germline V gene. V dropped 6 bases and J dropped 9; count of bases not matched to a gene: 16. On this clone: Its antigen remains unidentified.

Profiling relied on immunoSEQ multiplex PCR, and the TCRdb table lists in-frame clones only, not all of them. The repertoire holds approximately 650,000 clones, with over 95% as singletons. Naive CD8 populations comprised CD45RO-negative cells positively selected for CCR7, excluding terminally differentiated effector memory CD45RA+ cells. Study observations and caveats: Sequencing depth was predicted to influence how clonotypes are shared among donors. The donor pool, a small one, limited the genetic and exposure-history diversity represented.

The V gene is TRBV28, the J gene TRBJ1-6; 8 positions match TRBD1. This clonotype was sampled from a woman aged 25 to 39 in good health. Material for sequencing was naive CD8+ T cells sorted from blood. Here the CDR3 DNA reads TGTGCCAGCAGCCCTCTCGGGACAGGTTCTATGAGTTCACCCCTCCACTTT. It translates to CASSPLGTGSMSSPLHF. The whole variable domain, filled in from reference TRBV28 and TRBJ1-6, reads DVKVTQSSRYLVKRTGEKVFLECVQDMDHENMFWYRQDPGLGLRLIYFSYDVKMKEKGDIPEGYSVSREKKERFSLILESASTNQTSMYLCASSPLGTGSMSSPLHFGNGTRLTVT.